A single sample is the source of the 3 T cell receptor beta chains below, sequenced in a study of naive and memory T cell subsets. Both TRBC1 and TRBC2 were covered by a beta constant-region primer of two equimolar oligonucleotides. Ligated cDNA was amplified by four rounds of PCR with nested alpha and beta constant-region primers and SP2. MiXCR, run by TCRdb on the UMI-ligation and nested PCR reads, gives a single entry per CDR3 protein. In the table there are about 120,000 distinct CDR3 sequences, just over 35% of which are singletons. Sequencing used central memory CD4+ T cells from blood. Receptors originate from a human donor in good health.

A few counts support this clonotype. The chain is built from TRBV28 and TRBJ2-7; D ambiguous. Trimming stripped 5 bases from V and 0 bases from J, with 14 bases between. Germline V gene data show CDR1 as MDHEN and CDR2 as SYDVKM. The CDR3 covers 15 residues. The CDR3, as DNA: TGTGCCAGCAGTATAATGCGTTCGAGCTCCTACGAGCAGTACTTC. This sequence encodes CASSIMRSSSYEQYF.

This clonotype showed up just once. J is TRBJ1-5 and V is TRBV16; D not certain. The CDR3 runs to 14 residues. V shed 0 bases and J shed 2 bases, with 5 bases lying between them. Germline V gives CDR1 KGHSY, CDR2 FQNENV. DNA for the CDR3: TGTGCCAGCAGCCAATCCTCGGGCAATCAGCCCCAGCATTTT. It encodes CASSQSSGNQPQHF.

V gene TRBV19 combines with J gene TRBJ1-1; 7 bases match TRBD1. Looked up from germline, CDR1 is LNHDA and CDR2 is SQIVND (reference sequence). Trimming removed 5 bases from V and 2 bases from J; junction bases left unmatched: 5. The CDR3 totals 14 residues. The CDR3 coding sequence is TGTGCCAGTAGTGAGGGGGCCCTCAACACTGAAGCTTTCTTT. It codes for CASSEGALNTEAFF.